This TCR beta chain was documented in a study of CD8 T cells in Susac syndrome. Trimming removed 6 bases from V and 1 base from J, with 16 bases in between. CDR3 length: 16 amino acids. Germline V gene data show CDR1 as MDHEN and CDR2 as SYDVKM. From blood CD8+ and CD4+ T cells, the TCR beta chain was sequenced. Those who served as multiple sclerosis controls were treatment-naive patients with stable or active relapsing-remitting disease. Negative isolation was used for CD8+ and CD4+ T cells, and FACS enrichment was applied to TEMRA cells. It was with random hexamers that about 0.45 to 1 ug RNA was reverse transcribed. Amplification of the TCR beta CDR3 was carried out by immunoSEQ multiplex PCR, which spanned a total of 54 Vbeta and 13 Jbeta segments. TCRdb itself ran the immunoSEQ multiplex PCR reads through MiXCR, one entry per CDR3 protein. The data contain about 430,000 distinct CDR3 sequences, approximately 85% of them singletons.

The chain is built from TRBV28 and TRBJ2-1; perhaps TRBD2 as D (5 bases). The source material was CD8+ T cells from PBMCs. The clonotype comes from a human donor with multiple sclerosis. Written as DNA, the CDR3 is TGTGCCAGCAGCCCTCAAGCGGACCATTCCTACAATGAGCAGTTCTTC. Encoded protein: CASSPQADHSYNEQFF.